This T cell receptor beta chain was sequenced for a study of shared clonotypes between healthy human individuals (dated by TCRdb to 2018 to 2021). Some background on the complete study: The cohort included three men and two women between 18 and 49 years of age. For each donor, CD4 naive and CD4 memory were each run on three plates, CD8 naive on two plates, and CD8 memory on one plate. To increase sequencing depth and limit assay-specific biases, different laboratories used diverse techniques to prepare libraries and sequence TCR repertoires. Leukapheresis yielded between about 0.9 and 9 billion PBMCs per donor. To estimate repertoire size and how much clonotype sharing occurs between individuals, the study deeply sequenced the blood TCR repertoires of roughly 5 healthy adults.

The donors were healthy, HIV-negative adults with no recently reported acute infections or vaccinations. All donors were Caucasian adults living in Nashville, Tennessee, USA. Magnetic negative selection was used to enrich CD4+ T cells, after which naive cells were positively selected on CD45RA and the negative fraction became the memory subset. Blood was obtained by leukapheresis, after which PBMCs were separated by Ficoll-Histopaque density gradient centrifugation and cryopreserved in liquid nitrogen vapor phase. Purity and quantity of every magnetically sorted T cell population were checked by analytical flow cytometry. Genomic DNA was isolated from each sorted fraction and quantified by UV absorbance on a Nanodrop 2000c. From its cysteine to its phenylalanine, the CDR3 spans 16 amino acids. The only DNA kept is the CDR3, 48 bases in frame from the first base. The V and J ends are trimmed by 2 bases and 2 bases, leaving 13 bases between them. CDR1 and CDR2 are read off the germline V gene as KGHSH and LQKENI.

Overall results and qualifications from the work: The small number of donors limited the genetic and exposure-history diversity represented. Higher generation probabilities were observed for clonotypes shared by all four sorted-subset donors than for non-shared clonotypes. Rarefaction of sorted-subset datasets indicated incomplete sequencing despite the large sequencing depth. Based on pairwise subsampling, the degree of clonotype sharing among donors was expected to be affected by sequencing depth. Larger estimated clonotype richness was generally found for naive subsets than for memory subsets. Across a handful of donors, roughly 5% of naive CD4, roughly 3.4% of naive CD8, approximately 2.5% of memory CD4, and 0.4% to 0.45% of memory CD8 clonotypes were shared. Sampling was limited to blood, and TCR repertoires in tissue likely differ from TCR repertoires in blood.

Using the deep immunoSEQ assay, TCR CDR3 regions were amplified from genomic DNA by multiplex PCR. Genomic DNA extracted from each cell subset was distributed evenly over all wells of several immunoSEQ 96-well plates, and each plate served as one replicate. For sorted subsets, about 200 ng genomic DNA, equal to tens of thousands of T cell genomes, was loaded into each replicate PCR. Purified libraries were measured with a Qubit 3.0 fluorometer, size-checked on a Bioanalyzer 2100, and measured again with the KAPA Library Quantification kit. Every immunoSEQ 96-well plate was sequenced on a separate single-read 150-cycle Illumina NextSeq 550 flow cell. The authors' pipeline ran thus. The immunoSEQ output contained only junctional sequences without quality scores, so filtering could not match that applied to full-length reads. To assign V/J genes and CDR3, sequences were annotated using PyIR, a Python wrapper for IgBLAST v1.9, with IMGT germline references. Reads were removed for weak V/J assignments (E-value above 1e-6), missing CDR3, stop codons, out-of-frame junctions, or ambiguous translated residues. V3J clonotypes were defined as sequences sharing an identical inferred V gene, J gene, and CDR3 amino acid sequence. The percentage overlap between two repertoires was calculated by dividing the number of shared unique clonotypes by the size of the smaller repertoire. Richness of each repertoire was evaluated using RTK rarefaction, the Chao1 estimator, and Recon v2.1 estimates of unobserved clonotypes. Generation probabilities were computed with OLGA for all TCRbeta clonotypes obtained by the gDNA method from several donors. This immuneACCESS table, as held by TCRdb, lists in-frame sequences with V and J called but not all clones. Of the missing ones, under half trace to an unresolved V gene in checked studies; the others have no known cause. V and J calls and clone size are copied from that table; D and trimming were computed from the DNA. The sample includes approximately 1,500,000 clones, with around 95% observed a single time. The top ten hold 1.2% of the sample.

With regard to this clone: Its target antigen remains unknown. Base-call qualities are not available, and no considerably larger clone is one nucleotide away.

Sequencing was done on a sample of naive CD4+ T cells sorted from blood. The cell subset or site label here, explained by the study, means: CD45RA+ positively selected. This receptor was identified in a man aged 30 to 45 in good health. Recombination connected TRBV18 to TRBJ1-5, with a tentative D gene TRBD1 over 6 matching bases. This receptor has the CDR3 CASSPLGAEGNQPQHF. The DNA sequence is given as TGTGCCAGCTCACCATTGGGGGCGGAGGGCAATCAGCCCCAGCATTTT.